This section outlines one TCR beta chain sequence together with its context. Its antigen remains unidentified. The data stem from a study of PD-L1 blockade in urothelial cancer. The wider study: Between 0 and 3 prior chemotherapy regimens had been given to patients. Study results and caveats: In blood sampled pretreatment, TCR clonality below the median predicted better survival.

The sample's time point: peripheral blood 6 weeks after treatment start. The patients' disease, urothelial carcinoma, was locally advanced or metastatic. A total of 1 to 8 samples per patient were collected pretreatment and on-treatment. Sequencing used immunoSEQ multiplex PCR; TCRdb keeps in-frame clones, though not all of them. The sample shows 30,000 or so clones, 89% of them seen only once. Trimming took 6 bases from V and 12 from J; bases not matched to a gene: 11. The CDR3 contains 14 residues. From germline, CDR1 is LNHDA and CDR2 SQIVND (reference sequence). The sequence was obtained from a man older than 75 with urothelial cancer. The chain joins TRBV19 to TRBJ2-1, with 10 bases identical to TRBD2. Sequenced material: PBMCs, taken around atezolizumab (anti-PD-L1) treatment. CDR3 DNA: TGTGCCAGTAGACCTAGCGGGAGTACCTCGGGGCAGTTCTTC. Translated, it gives CASRPSGSTSGQFF. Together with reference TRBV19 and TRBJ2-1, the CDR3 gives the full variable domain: DGGITQSPKYLFRKEGQNVTLSCEQNLNHDAMYWYRQDPGQGLRLIYYSQIVNDFQKGDIAEGYSVSREKKESFPLTVTSAQKNPTAFYLCASRPSGSTSGQFFGPGTRLTVL.